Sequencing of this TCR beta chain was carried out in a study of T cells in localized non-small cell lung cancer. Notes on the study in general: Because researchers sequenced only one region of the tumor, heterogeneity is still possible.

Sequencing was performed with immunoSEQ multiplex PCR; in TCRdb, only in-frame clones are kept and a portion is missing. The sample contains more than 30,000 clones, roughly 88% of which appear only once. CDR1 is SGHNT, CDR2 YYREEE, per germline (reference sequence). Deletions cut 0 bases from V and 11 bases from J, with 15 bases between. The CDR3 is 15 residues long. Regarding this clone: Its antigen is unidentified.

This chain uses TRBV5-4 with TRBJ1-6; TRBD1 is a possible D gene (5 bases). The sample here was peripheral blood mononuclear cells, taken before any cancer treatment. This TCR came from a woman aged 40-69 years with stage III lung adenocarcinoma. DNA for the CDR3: TGTGCCAGCAGCTTGGTTCCGACGAGGGGAACACCCCTCCACTTT. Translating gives CASSLVPTRGTPLHF.